This passage covers 6 T cell receptor beta chains from one sample sequenced in a study of PD-1 blockade in classical Hodgkin lymphoma. Libraries were prepared by immunoSEQ multiplex PCR; TCRdb keeps only in-frame clonotypes and omits some of them. The sample lists roughly 26,000 clones, around 86% occurring once. Each patient relapsed following autologous stem cell transplantation, and prior brentuximab vedotin exposure differed. The source was peripheral blood mononuclear cells (PBMCs), collected at baseline. Receptors originate from a human donor with classical Hodgkin lymphoma.

The gene calls are TRBV6-1 and TRBJ1-2; the match to TRBD1 covers 8 bases. Germline trimming cut 4 bases from V and 0 bases from J; bases unmatched to any gene: 10. Germline CDR1 reads MNHNS; CDR2 reads SASEGT. The length of the CDR3 is 17 residues. This CDR3 is CASSGTGWRAANYGYTF. DNA for the CDR3: TGTGCCAGCAGTGGGACAGGGTGGCGGGCGGCTAACTATGGCTACACCTTC.

The CDR3 bases are TGTGCCAGTAGTAAGGACCCTAGCACAGATACGCAGTATTTT. This translates into CASSKDPSTDTQYF. The rearrangement uses TRBV19 and TRBJ2-3; D is ambiguous. CDR3 length: 14 residues. V lost 4 bases and J 0 bases, leaving 8 bases between the germline ends. The V gene's germline CDR1 is LNHDA and CDR2 SQIVND (reference sequence).

The chain links TRBV10-1 to TRBJ2-7, with TRBD2 identical over 7 bases. V shed 5 bases and J 4 bases; nucleotides not matched to a gene: 11. CDR3 size: 15 residues. CDR1 is WNHNN and CDR2 is SYGVQD in the germline V gene (reference sequence). The CDR3 DNA follows: TGCGCCAGCAGTTACCCAGAGGGAGGGGCTTACGAGCAGTACTTC. It is translated as CASSYPEGGAYEQYF.

This chain links TRBV4-3 with TRBJ2-2, with TRBD2 as a possible D gene (6 bases). Trimming left V 0 bases short and J 0 bases short, with 11 bases between. This CDR3 has 17 amino acids. The germline CDR1 and CDR2 sequences are LGHNA and YSLEER. CDR3 sequence reads: CASSQEASASNTGELFF. The CDR3 DNA follows: TGCGCCAGCAGCCAAGAGGCTAGCGCATCGAACACCGGGGAGCTGTTTTTT.

J is TRBJ2-2 and V is TRBV10-3, with D tentatively TRBD1 (5 bases). The CDR3 runs 14 residues. V gave up 6 bases and J gave up 0 bases, with 8 bases separating them. Germline CDR1 ENHRY, CDR2 SYGVKD. CDR3 DNA sequence: TGTGCCATCAGGGGGCAGGCGAACACCGGGGAGCTGTTTTTT. Translating gives CAIRGQANTGELFF.

The V and J genes are TRBV5-1 and TRBJ2-2, with D perhaps given as TRBD1 or TRBD2 (6 bases each). The CDR3 totals 15 residues. V was pared by 4 bases and J by 6 bases, with 16 bases between. Per germline, CDR1 SGHRS and CDR2 YFSETQ. The CDR3 loop reads CASSQQPGEAGELFF. The DNA for the CDR3 is TGCGCCAGCAGCCAACAACCAGGGGAGGCCGGGGAGCTGTTTTTT.